The rows below give T cell receptor beta chains drawn from one sample of a study of beta chain features in type 1 diabetes. TCRdb keeps only in-frame clones here, not all; method: immunoSEQ multiplex PCR. The repertoire holds 640,000 or so clones, with over 11% as singletons. The sample consisted of naive CD4+ T cells from blood. These receptors were taken from a man between 18 and 35 years old with type 1 diabetes. Each CDR3 is given without its conserved first and last residue. The D gene is left open where the match is weak.

v_gene	d_gene	j_gene	CDR3aa
TRBV6-5	.	TRBJ2-5	ASTRGPQETQY
TRBV7-3	.	TRBJ2-5	ASSLGTQETQY
TRBV5-4	.	TRBJ2-7	ASSPGLKENYEQY
TRBV30	.	TRBJ1-3	AWGPSNTIY
TRBV5-1	.	TRBJ1-1	ASRPRGAANTEAF
TRBV7-6	.	TRBJ2-2	ASSYYSVGTTGELF
TRBV14	TRBD2	TRBJ2-1	ASSLSSGRGSNEQF
TRBV5-4	TRBD1	TRBJ2-5	ASSPGGGQGQETQY
TRBV5-7	TRBD2	TRBJ2-5	ASSFPWVAGGRRQETQY
TRBV6-6	.	TRBJ1-2	ASSYSWESNYGYT
TRBV4-1	TRBD2	TRBJ2-3	ASSRTGTSGSVKY
TRBV29-1	TRBD1	TRBJ1-1	SVTGVQETF
TRBV4-1	.	TRBJ1-1	ASSQVVSGNTEAF
TRBV6-6	.	TRBJ1-6	ASSYSEGRRNSPLH
TRBV21-1	.	TRBJ2-5	ASSKRLDGRVRTETQY
TRBV7-9	.	TRBJ2-3	AGDDTQY
TRBV5-1	.	TRBJ2-5	ASSRVYQETQY
TRBV7-2	TRBD1	TRBJ1-2	ASSWDREGYGYT
TRBV20-1	.	TRBJ1-5	GGGGNQPQH
TRBV9	.	TRBJ2-7	ASSPRRGAYEQY
TRBV5-4	.	TRBJ2-3	ASSLEGHDTQY
TRBV7-3	.	TRBJ1-1	ASSLRGSGEAF
TRBV9	.	TRBJ1-1	ASSTGLNTEAF
TRBV30	.	TRBJ1-2	AWMFGGANYGYT
TRBV7-2	TRBD1	TRBJ2-2	ASSLPRGGQTNTGELF
TRBV11-2	.	TRBJ2-3	ASSLGARSTDTQY
TRBV5-4	TRBD1	TRBJ2-3	ASSSQGATDTQY
TRBV5-1	.	TRBJ2-3	ASTLTSSRADTQY
TRBV11-2	.	TRBJ2-2	ASSFPNPVNTGELF
TRBV30	TRBD1	TRBJ1-5	ACARDSNQPQH
TRBV30	TRBD1	TRBJ1-5	AWSSHGTGRIGSNQPQH
TRBV20-1	TRBD1	TRBJ1-2	TSGQRYGYT
TRBV30	TRBD1	TRBJ2-3	AWRGQGADTQY
TRBV7-2	.	TRBJ2-7	ASSLALGAEQY
TRBV30	.	TRBJ1-6	AWSRESPLH
TRBV30	TRBD1	TRBJ1-6	ACDRDNSPLH
TRBV30	.	TRBJ2-3	AWTRLSTDTQY
TRBV9	.	TRBJ2-6	ASSVAGLSSGANVLT
TRBV5-6	.	TRBJ2-5	ASSLGRTAQETQY
TRBV5-4	.	TRBJ1-1	ASSPPNTEAF
TRBV18	.	TRBJ2-5	ASSPIRGETQY
TRBV19	.	TRBJ2-3	ASSPTRLRDTQY